This T cell receptor beta chain was captured by sequencing in a study of blood T cell repertoires in COVID-19. For the study at large: PBMCs, B-cell-depleted T cells, or T cells provided the cDNA or gDNA that made up the material.

The CDR3 runs to 15 residues. The V gene's germline CDR1 is LNHNV and CDR2 YYDKDF (reference sequence). V was clipped by 9 bases and J by 0 bases, with 18 bases between them. TCRdb's copy holds only in-frame clones and misses some; the assay was immunoSEQ multiplex PCR. This sample has about 26,000 clones, with roughly 80% found just once. The rearrangement joins TRBV15 to TRBJ2-7; the D gene is possibly TRBD2 (6 bases). Sample: peripheral blood. The TCR originated in a man between 45 and 60 years old with active or convalescent COVID-19. CDR3 nucleotide sequence: TGTGCCACTACCCCAAATCTCGGGAGCTCCTACGAGCAGTACTTC. Translation: CATTPNLGSSYEQYF.